A single sample is the source of the 24 T cell receptor beta chains below, sequenced in a study of beta chain features in type 1 diabetes. The study, taken as a whole, reports: For Type 1 diabetes patients, all four CD4+ subsets carried TCRB CDR3s that were moderately but significantly shorter.

No antigen has been identified for these receptors. The investigators reverse transcribed all of the isolated RNA, so they sequenced expressed TCRB transcripts. Sequencing was performed with immunoSEQ multiplex PCR; in TCRdb, only in-frame clones are kept and a portion is missing. The sample has nearly 700,000 clones, around 15% seen once. Sequencing used naive CD4+ T cells from blood. The receptor source for this set is a young man with type 1 diabetes.

The gene calls are TRBV6-1 and TRBJ1-1, with D perhaps matching TRBD1 (6 bases). Germline CDR1 MNHNS, CDR2 SASEGT. The length of the CDR3 is 13 residues. The V end lost 1 base, the J end lost 4 bases, and 7 bases lay between the germline ends. In DNA, the CDR3 is TGTGCCAGCAGTGAAGGACAGGCCACTGAAGCTTTCTTT. Translation: CASSEGQATEAFF.

J is TRBJ1-1 and V is TRBV29-1; D gene unclear. Germline loops: CDR1 SQVTM, CDR2 ANQGSEA. With 1 base removed from V and 0 bases from J, the gap between germline ends came to 9 bases. CDR3 length: 14 residues. CDR3 DNA: TGCAGCGTTGAAGTCCGGATTATGAACACTGAAGCTTTCTTT. Protein: CSVEVRIMNTEAFF.

Only a few counts were recorded for this clone. The J gene is TRBJ1-2, the V gene TRBV6-1, with D unclear. The CDR3 spans 14 residues. Germline V lookup: CDR1 MNHNS, CDR2 SASEGT. The V and J ends lost 6 bases and 8 bases respectively, with 19 bases between them. CDR3 bases: TGTGCCAGCAGGGACGGCCCAATAACGCTAGGCTACACCTTC. Its translation: CASRDGPITLGYTF.

The chain couples TRBV10-3 to TRBJ1-6; D is perhaps TRBD1 (6 bases). The V end was cut by 11 bases, the J end by 0 bases, with 14 bases between. The CDR3 is 15 residues long. Germline V CDR1 and CDR2: ENHRY, SYGVKD. As DNA, the CDR3 is TGTGCCTCCAAGGGAGGGGGCTCCTATAATTCACCCCTCCACTTT. Translation gives CASKGGGSYNSPLHF.

This rearrangement joins TRBV7-9 to TRBJ1-5; D not certain. Germline V CDR1 and CDR2: SEHNR, FQNEAQ (reference sequence). V lost 2 bases and J 2 bases, leaving 13 bases between the germline ends. The CDR3 loop spans 16 amino acids. CDR3 coding DNA: TGTGCCAGCAGCTTAAAGGGATTGGCGCGCAATCAGCCCCAGCATTTT. Translation: CASSLKGLARNQPQHF.

This clone was seen a handful of times. The gene calls are TRBV7-9 and TRBJ2-7, with D possibly matching TRBD1 (6 bases). Trimming stripped 5 bases from V and 4 bases from J, with 18 bases between. This CDR3 region has 15 residues. In germline, CDR1 is SEHNR, CDR2 FQNEAQ (reference sequence). This CDR3 is CASSPSTGNSYEQYF. CDR3 nucleotides: TGTGCCAGCAGCCCTTCAACAGGGAATTCGTACGAGCAGTACTTC.

This clone was observed once. This specimen includes other DNA sequences encoding the same CDR3. This chain links TRBV28 with TRBJ1-2, with D uncertain. Germline loops: CDR1 MDHEN, CDR2 SYDVKM. V was shortened by 5 bases and J by 3 bases, with 7 bases between the two germline ends. This CDR3 is 12 amino acids long. CDR3 sequence (DNA): TGTGCCAGCAGTACCGGGGACTATGGCTACACCTTC. Protein product: CASSTGDYGYTF.

This clone was recorded a few times. The chain couples TRBV27 to TRBJ2-3, with 10 bases matching TRBD2. Germline CDR1 is MNHEY and CDR2 is SMNVEV (reference sequence). V was pared by 5 bases and J by 6 bases, with 8 bases of the junction left unmatched. The CDR3 is made up of 15 amino acids. CDR3: CASSRPGLAPDTQYF. The CDR3 DNA reads as TGTGCCAGCAGTCGACCGGGACTAGCGCCGGATACGCAGTATTTT.

The V and J genes are TRBV7-9 and TRBJ1-4, with 7 bases lining up with TRBD1. CDR3 length equals 15 residues. Germline CDR1 and CDR2: SEHNR and FQNEAQ (reference sequence). Unmatched junction bases numbered 10, after V lost 4 bases and J lost 8 bases. The CDR3, as DNA: TGTGCCAGCAGCTCGATGGGACAGTCGGGAGAAAAACTGTTTTTT. Protein product: CASSSMGQSGEKLFF.

This clone has just a few counts. V usage is TRBV28 and J usage is TRBJ2-7, with TRBD1 as a possible D gene (5 bases). Germline CDR1 and CDR2: MDHEN and SYDVKM. V lost 6 bases and J 5 bases, leaving 14 bases between the germline ends. The CDR3 has 13 amino acids. CDR3 residues: CASSEQVGDEQYF. Here the CDR3 DNA reads TGTGCCAGCAGCGAACAGGTTGGTGACGAGCAGTACTTC. The variable domain in full, completed from reference TRBV28 and TRBJ2-7, reads DVKVTQSSRYLVKRTGEKVFLECVQDMDHENMFWYRQDPGLGLRLIYFSYDVKMKEKGDIPEGYSVSREKKERFSLILESASTNQTSMYLCASSEQVGDEQYFGPGTRLTVT.

The J gene is TRBJ2-7, the V gene TRBV18; 8 nucleotides agree with TRBD1. The CDR3 runs 16 residues. Looked up from germline, CDR1 is KGHSH and CDR2 is LQKENI. Trimming cost V 6 bases and J 7 bases; bases outside gene matches: 17. DNA of the CDR3: TGTGCCAGCTCTCACATAACCGGGACAGGCACGGGGGAGCAGTACTTC. Translating gives CASSHITGTGTGEQYF.

V and J are TRBV6-6 and TRBJ1-1; D gene unclear. Germline assignment: CDR1 MNHNY and CDR2 SVGAGI (reference sequence). This CDR3 region has 12 residues. V was pared by 5 bases and J by 3 bases, with 7 bases between. The DNA for the CDR3 is TGTGCCAGCAGTCCGCCGGACACTGAAGCTTTCTTT. This sequence encodes CASSPPDTEAFF.

The J gene is TRBJ1-2, the V gene TRBV4-1, with 7 bases that match TRBD1. Germline CDR1 reads MGHRA; CDR2 reads YSYEKL. Trimming removed 4 bases from V and 6 bases from J; junction bases left unmatched: 20. The CDR3 consists of 18 residues. CDR3 in amino acids: CASSLRESTGSRFDGYTF. CDR3 DNA sequence: TGCGCCAGCAGCCTAAGGGAATCGACAGGGTCCCGATTTGATGGCTACACCTTC.

This rearrangement joins TRBV6-6 to TRBJ2-5; D is undetermined. Germline CDR1 MNHNY, CDR2 SVGAGI (reference sequence). Trimming cost V 4 bases and J 4 bases, with 4 bases left between them. This CDR3 region has 11 residues. CDR3 sequence: CASSFLETQYF. The DNA for the CDR3 is TGTGCCAGCAGTTTTCTAGAGACCCAGTACTTC.

In its sample, this clone was seen a few times. V is TRBV29-1 and J is TRBJ1-5; D is perhaps TRBD1 (6 bases). V gave up 7 bases and J gave up 8 bases, with 21 bases separating them. CDR1 SQVTM and CDR2 ANQGSEA come from the germline V gene. The CDR3 is 14 residues long. In DNA form, the CDR3 reads TGCAGCGCCATAAGGGGGGCCATGGTTAAGCCCCAGCATTTT. Residues: CSAIRGAMVKPQHF.

In this sample, this clone turned up a few times. The chain has TRBV7-9 and TRBJ2-1, with D possibly being TRBD1 (8 bases). CDR1 and CDR2 from the germline V gene are SEHNR and FQNEAQ (reference sequence). The CDR3 is 18 residues long. The ends were cut back, 5 bases at V and 8 bases at J, with 28 bases in the middle. CDR3 sequence reads: CASSPWTGRDVRGYEQFF. The CDR3 coding sequence is TGTGCCAGCAGCCCCTGGACAGGGAGGGATGTGCGCGGCTATGAGCAGTTCTTC.

This clone was seen a few times. V gene TRBV7-3 combines with J gene TRBJ2-3; D gene uncertain. Germline V CDR1 and CDR2: SGHTA, FQGTGA. The V gene lost 0 bases and the J gene lost 5 bases, with 6 bases spanning the gap. The CDR3 totals 13 residues. The CDR3 region has the DNA TGTGCCAGCAGCTTAACTAGTCGAGATACGCAGTATTTT. This codes for CASSLTSRDTQYF.

The CDR3 nucleotides read TGCGCCAGCAGCCAAGGGAGCGGGGGCCCCTACAATGAGCAGTTCTTC. It translates to CASSQGSGGPYNEQFF. The rearrangement uses TRBV4-1 and TRBJ2-1; 8 nucleotides align to TRBD2. Germline CDR1 and CDR2: MGHRA and YSYEKL. The CDR3 has 16 residues. The V and J ends lost 1 base and 2 bases, in that order; junction bases with no gene match: 4.

CDR3 loop: CASSRGGAKNIQYF. Written as DNA, the CDR3 is TGTGCCAGTAGTCGGGGCGGCGCCAAAAACATTCAGTACTTC. The V call is TRBV19, the J call TRBJ2-4; the D call may be TRBD1 or TRBD2 (5 bases each). V was clipped by 5 bases and J by 1 base, with 9 bases between them. Germline V gene data show CDR1 as LNHDA and CDR2 as SQIVND (reference sequence). The CDR3 is 14 residues long.

This clone has only a few counts. V and J are TRBV10-3 and TRBJ2-1; TRBD2 matches at 9 bases. The CDR3 length is 16 residues. The trim removed 3 bases at V and 6 bases at J, leaving 9 bases unmatched. Germline CDR1 is ENHRY and CDR2 is SYGVKD. DNA of the CDR3: TGTGCCATCAGTGATATCTTAGCGGGGGCCCTCAATGAGCAGTTCTTC. Protein product: CAISDILAGALNEQFF.

This clone has a handful of counts. This sequence joins TRBV7-2 and TRBJ2-7, with TRBD1 matching over 7 bases. This CDR3 has 14 residues. The germline V gene encodes CDR1 SGHTA and CDR2 FQGNSA. The ends lost 6 bases at V and 0 bases at J; junction bases unmatched: 5. The CDR3 sequence: CASSLQGNSYEQYF. CDR3 DNA sequence: TGTGCCAGCAGTCTACAGGGGAACTCCTACGAGCAGTACTTC.

The rearrangement joins TRBV28 to TRBJ1-1; D unresolved. This CDR3 comprises 12 residues. With 7 bases removed from V and 6 bases from J, the gap between germline ends came to 12 bases. CDR1 is MDHEN and CDR2 is SYDVKM in the germline V gene. CDR3 nucleotides: TGTGCCAGCACCCCAGGCCCGTCTGAAGCTTTCTTT. It yields the protein CASTPGPSEAFF.

Note on this clone: Other DNA sequences in the sample encode the same CDR3. The J gene is TRBJ1-3, the V gene TRBV5-4; D unresolved. From germline, CDR1 is SGHNT and CDR2 YYREEE (reference sequence). This CDR3 contains 15 residues. Between the trimmed V and J ends, which lost 0 bases and 0 bases, there was a span of 7 bases. CDR3 sequence (DNA): TGTGCCAGCAGCTTGGACTCCTACTCTGGAAACACCATATATTTT. It yields the protein CASSLDSYSGNTIYF.

This clone was seen a few times. The genes are TRBV23-1 and TRBJ2-7; D could derive from TRBD1 or TRBD2 (5 bases each). TRBV23-1 is sorted into the ORF group, with uncertain function. The CDR3 is 18 residues long. V gave up 3 bases and J gave up 4 bases, with 25 bases separating them. In DNA, the CDR3 is TGCGCCAGCAGTCAGACAGAAGACCGGGACCCCATTTGGTACGAGCAGTACTTC. It yields the protein CASSQTEDRDPIWYEQYF.